This TCR beta chain was documented in a study of shared clonotypes between healthy human individuals (dated by TCRdb to the early 2020s). Background on the whole study: The cohort included a few men and two women between 18 and 49 years of age. To increase sequencing depth and limit assay-specific biases, TCR repertoire library preparation and sequencing were carried out by different laboratories using diverse techniques. Each donor's leukapheresis produced roughly between roughly 0.85 and 9.5 billion PBMCs. Blood TCR repertoires of roughly 5 healthy adults were deeply sequenced to estimate repertoire size and the extent of clonotype sharing between individuals. For each donor, CD4 naive and CD4 memory were each given three plates, CD8 naive was given two plates, and CD8 memory was given one plate.

Using the deep immunoSEQ assay, multiplex PCR amplified TCR CDR3 regions from genomic DNA. For each cell subset, the extracted genomic DNA was distributed evenly across all wells of several immunoSEQ 96-well plates, and each plate served as one replicate. Each replicate PCR for sorted subsets received approximately 220 ng genomic DNA, equal to about 30,000 T cell genomes. Purified libraries were quantified with a Qubit 3.0 fluorometer, sized on a Bioanalyzer 2100, and re-quantified with the KAPA Library Quantification kit. Each immunoSEQ 96-well plate was sequenced on its own single-read 150-cycle Illumina NextSeq 550 flow cell. Per the original workflow: Because the immunoSEQ output held only junctional sequences and lacked quality scores, the filtering could not match the filtering applied to full-length reads. To assign V/J genes and CDR3, sequences were annotated against IMGT germline references using PyIR, a Python wrapper for IgBLAST v1.9. Reads were removed for weak V/J assignments (E-value above 1e-6), missing CDR3, stop codons, out-of-frame junctions, or ambiguous translated residues. V3J clonotypes were defined by identical inferred V gene, J gene, and CDR3 amino acid sequence. To compute the percentage overlap between repertoires, the number of shared unique clonotypes was divided by the size of the smaller repertoire. Three approaches were used to assess repertoire richness: RTK rarefaction, the Chao1 estimator, and Recon v2.1 estimates of unobserved clonotypes. Generation probabilities for all TCRbeta clonotypes obtained by the gDNA method from four donors were computed using OLGA. Here the immuneACCESS table is served through TCRdb, limited to in-frame sequences with V and J called. Missing clones are a known gap in these copies; in checked studies unresolved V genes cover under half, and the rest lacks a known reason. The V and J calls and clone size come from that table; D and trimming were worked out from the DNA. This sample holds some 2,100,000 clones; approximately 94% were observed only once. About 1.5% of the sample is held by the ten biggest clonotypes.

Turning to this clone: Its antigen remains undetermined. No base quality information exists; no much larger clone differs at one position.

For the CD8 naive samples, CD45RO-negative cells were positively selected for CCR7, yielding a CD45RA+CCR7+ population from which TemRA cells were excluded. Donors were healthy HIV-negative adults with no recently reported acute infections or vaccinations. Only Caucasian adults living in Nashville, Tennessee, USA were represented among the donors. Blood was collected by leukapheresis, and PBMCs were isolated by Ficoll-Histopaque density gradient centrifugation and then cryopreserved in liquid nitrogen vapor phase. Analytical flow cytometry was used to check the purity and quantity of each magnetically sorted T cell population. From each sorted fraction, genomic DNA was isolated and quantified by UV absorbance on a Nanodrop 2000c. Reading the germline V gene (reference sequence) gives CDR1 MNHEY and CDR2 SMNVEV. Trimming costs V 6 bases and J 2 bases, and their ends lie 14 bases apart. The CDR3 runs 15 amino acids, cysteine and phenylalanine included. Left in the record is the CDR3 DNA by itself, 45 bases read in frame from the first base.

Points the paper makes about the study in general: Rarefaction of sorted-subset datasets indicated incomplete sequencing despite the large sequencing depth. Because the study included a small number of donors, the genetic and exposure-history diversity represented was limited. Sampling was limited to blood, and TCR repertoires in tissue likely differ from TCR repertoires in blood. Pairwise subsampling led to the expectation that sequencing depth would affect the degree of clonotype sharing among donors. Compared with non-shared clonotypes, the clonotypes found in all four sorted-subset donors had higher generation probabilities. When a few donors were compared, the shared fraction of clonotypes was roughly 5% for naive CD4, approximately 3.5% for naive CD8, 2% to 2.5% for memory CD4, and 0.35% to 0.4% for memory CD8. Larger estimated clonotype richness was generally found for naive subsets than for memory subsets.

Material: naive CD8+ T cells from PBMCs. The cell subset or site label for this specimen denotes: CD45RA+CCR7+. The chain couples TRBV27 to TRBJ2-1; TRBD1 is possibly the D segment (5 matching bases). The source is a man aged 18 to 30 in good health. Some clones in this sample may be carry-over from other donors' samples. The CDR3 has the sequence CASSVFGATYNEQFF. The DNA reads as follows: TGTGCCAGCAGCGTCTTTGGGGCGACCTACAATGAGCAGTTCTTC.